Listed here is a single T cell receptor (beta chain). Its antigen is unidentified. TCRdb's table, derived via immunoSEQ multiplex PCR, lists solely in-frame clones and lacks some. This table holds around 60,000 clones, approximately 84% found once. This sample was taken from a study of OX40 agonist ivuxolimab in advanced cancers. About the research overall: Prior checkpoint blockade (anti-PD-1, anti-PD-L1 or anti-CTLA-4) was permitted; around 39% had it. Study findings and constraints: There were also nonresponders showing low normalized T-cell clonal expansion. The average count of expanded clones was higher among CD8+ T cells than among CD4+.

Patients were ruled out by autoimmune disease history or systemic immunosuppression. Trimming pared 8 bases from V and 0 bases from J, leaving 15 bases between. This CDR3 is built from 15 residues. Germline values: CDR1 MDHEN, CDR2 SYDVKM. V usage is TRBV28 and J usage is TRBJ2-3; D is uncertain. This TCR was sampled from an adult with an advanced solid tumor such as melanoma, head and neck, liver or kidney cancer. The sequences come from CD4+ or CD8+ T cells sorted from blood, collected in a trial of the OX40 agonist ivuxolimab. CDR3 DNA: TGTGCCAGCGAGGATCGATTTTCTAGCACAGATACGCAGTATTTT. Protein: CASEDRFSSTDTQYF.